The source of this T cell receptor (beta chain) is a study of tumor-infiltrating lymphocytes in oesophageal squamous cell carcinoma. One entry per CDR3 protein results from TCRdb running MiXCR on the PCR reads. The repertoire consists of over 15,000 distinct CDR3 sequences, with around half occurring once and the leading ten covering roughly 37%. The germline gives CDR1 SGHTA, CDR2 FQGNSA. The length of the CDR3 is 15 residues. With 3 bases removed from V and 0 bases from J, the gap between germline ends came to 8 bases. V and J are TRBV7-2 and TRBJ2-2; D not certain. The sequence came from a female donor with esophageal squamous cell carcinoma. The material sequenced was esophageal tumor tissue. The CDR3 DNA reads TGTGCCAGCAGCTTCGGTAGCTCGAACACCGGGGAGCTGTTTTTT. Its protein is CASSFGSSNTGELFF. Drawing the rest from reference TRBV7-2 and TRBJ2-2, the complete variable domain is GAGVSQSPSNKVTEKGKDVELRCDPISGHTALYWYRQSLGQGLEFLIYFQGNSAPDKSGLPSDRFSAERTGGSVSTLTIQRTQQEDSAVYLCASSFGSSNTGELFFGEGSRLTVL.